This entry is about one T cell receptor (beta chain). The antigen remains undetermined. The data were obtained in a study of long-term antiretroviral therapy in people with HIV. The samples, holding roughly 0.95-10 million cryopreserved PBMC, were thawed before DNA extraction was carried out. General observations from the study: Repertoire composition at all time points was dominated by clones that had expanded before ART.

V lost 6 bases and J 3 bases, leaving 14 bases between the germline ends. CDR1 SNHLY and CDR2 FYNNEI come from the germline V gene. The CDR3 has 14 residues. Samples were assayed with immunoSEQ v3.0 at survey level. Per-sample sequencing targets were roughly 40,000-50,000 T-cell genomes. Here immunoSEQ multiplex PCR was the method, and the copy in TCRdb shows in-frame clones only, minus some. The data contain 30,000 to 40,000 clones, around 94% of them singletons. This specimen consisted of unsorted PBMCs, obtained 4.1 years after starting antiretroviral therapy. This chain links TRBV2 with TRBJ1-1; the D is unclear. The receptor was isolated from a woman in her forties or fifties with HIV. CDR3 sequence: CASRAPGRDTEAFF. The CDR3 coding sequence is TGTGCCAGCAGGGCCCCCGGGAGGGACACTGAAGCTTTCTTT.